This TCR beta chain derives from a study of blood T cell repertoires in COVID-19. Turning to the study itself: COVID-19 samples collected from the United States, Italy and Spain covered acute and convalescent phases. Sample material is recorded as cDNA or gDNA derived from T cells, B-cell-depleted T cells, or PBMCs.

The cohort comprised adults aged about 18 to 100 years residing in 20 to 25 US areas. Grouping used clinical history reported by participants in a survey and questionnaire. This CDR3 spans 14 amino acids. From germline, CDR1 is MNHEY and CDR2 SVGAGI. V was clipped by 10 bases and J by 6 bases, with 22 bases between them. The protocol was immunoSEQ multiplex PCR, while the TCRdb copy is restricted to in-frame clones and leaves out a portion. This table holds 300,000 to 350,000 clones, 85% to 90% found once. What was sequenced was PBMCs or T cells enriched from blood (not recorded which). The clonotype comes from a woman aged 18-29 years with acute COVID-19. This chain connects TRBV6-5 to TRBJ2-7, with a possible D match to TRBD2 (6 bases). Here the CDR3 reads CATRGALRAGEQYF. Here the CDR3 DNA reads TGTGCCACCCGCGGGGCACTCCGCGCCGGCGAGCAGTACTTC.